The T cell receptor (beta chain) under discussion was sequenced for a study of T cells in localized non-small cell lung cancer. Whole-study findings and limits: Uninvolved adjacent lung had more T cell clonality than any other tissue, topping tumor. The tumor had only one region sequenced, so heterogeneity remains possible. The study linked higher blood T cell density to longer overall survival.

On this clone itself: The antigen is not known.

Germline V gene sequence: CDR1 ENHRY, CDR2 SYGVKD. The CDR3 is made up of 15 amino acids. V was clipped by 6 bases and J by 1 base, with 13 bases between them. Profiled with immunoSEQ multiplex PCR; TCRdb holds only in-frame clones, not every one. This sample has roughly 40,000 clones; 65% to 90% occur once, and the top ten carry roughly 7.5%. Sequencing was performed on PBMCs, taken before any cancer treatment. The V call is TRBV10-3, the J call TRBJ1-5, with a possible D match to TRBD1 (6 bases). The sequence was collected from a man between 40 and 75 years old with stage II lung adenocarcinoma. The CDR3 is CAIRSDRSSNQPQHF. Here the CDR3 DNA reads TGTGCCATCAGATCAGACAGGTCGAGCAATCAGCCCCAGCATTTT.